This T cell receptor beta chain was recovered during a study of blood T cell repertoires in COVID-19. Study summary: The United States, Italy and Spain provided the acute and convalescent COVID-19 samples. PBMCs, B-cell-depleted T cells, or T cells provided the cDNA or gDNA that made up the material.

Method: immunoSEQ multiplex PCR; TCRdb's copy keeps in-frame clones and lacks some. The table shows about 32,000 clones, with roughly 91% occurring only once. The length of the CDR3 is 16 residues. Germline V gene sequence: CDR1 MGHRA, CDR2 YSYEKL. Germline trimming cut 2 bases from V and 4 bases from J; bases unmatched to any gene: 4. This TCR was recovered from a man in his fifties or sixties with active COVID-19. The gene calls are TRBV4-1 and TRBJ2-1; TRBD1 matches 11 bases. The specimen was peripheral blood. Here the CDR3 reads CASSQPDRGPYNEQFF. The CDR3 nucleotides are TGCGCCAGCAGCCAACCGGACAGGGGGCCTTACAATGAGCAGTTCTTC.